This T cell receptor beta chain was sequenced during a study of somatic mutations in cytotoxic T cells in rheumatoid arthritis. Whole-study context: Flow-sorting brought some V beta antibody-stained T-cell populations to nearly 100% purity, V beta1+ cells sequenced for TCRB among them.

Unmatched junction bases numbered 12, after V lost 1 base and J lost 5 bases. The CDR3 sequence is 17 residues long. Germline V gives CDR1 SEHNR, CDR2 FQNEAQ (reference sequence). This clone was seen a handful of times. The antigen is not known. Using immunoSEQ multiplex PCR, the repertoire was profiled, and TCRdb retains in-frame clones only, with some absent. This sample has tens of thousands of clones, with under 85% found just once. Findings and caveats of the study: The slightly lower representation of TRBV07 among rheumatoid arthritis patients did not undergo correction for multiple comparisons.

The V call is TRBV7-9, the J call TRBJ2-7; 9 nucleotides align to TRBD2. Sample: CD8+ T cells sorted from blood. The TCR comes from a man aged 40-50 years in good health. The CDR3 sequence: CASSLVSSGTSLNEQYF. The DNA for the CDR3 is TGTGCCAGCAGCTTAGTGAGTTCCGGGACTAGCCTGAACGAGCAGTACTTC.